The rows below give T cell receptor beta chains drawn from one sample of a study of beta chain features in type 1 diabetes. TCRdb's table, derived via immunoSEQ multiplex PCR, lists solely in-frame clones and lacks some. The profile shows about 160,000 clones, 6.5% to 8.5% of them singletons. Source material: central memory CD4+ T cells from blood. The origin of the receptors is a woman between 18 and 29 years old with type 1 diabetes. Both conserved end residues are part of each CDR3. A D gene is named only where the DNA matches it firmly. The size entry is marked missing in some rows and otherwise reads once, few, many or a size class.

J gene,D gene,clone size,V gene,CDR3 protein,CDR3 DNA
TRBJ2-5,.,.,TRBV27,CASRDTGSPLQETQYF,TGTGCCAGCAGAGATACAGGGTCCCCCCTCCAAGAGACCCAGTACTTC
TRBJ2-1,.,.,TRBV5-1,CASWEASYNEQFF,TGCGCCAGTTGGGAGGCCTCCTACAATGAGCAGTTCTTC
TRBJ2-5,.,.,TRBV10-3,CASQQGDQETQYF,TGTGCCAGCCAACAGGGAGACCAAGAGACCCAGTACTTC
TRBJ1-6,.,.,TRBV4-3,CASSQAIGGRLNSPLHF,TGCGCCAGCAGCCAAGCAATCGGGGGACGGCTTAATTCACCCCTCCACTTT
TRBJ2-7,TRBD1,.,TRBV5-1,CASSSGDSYEQYF,TGCGCCAGCAGCTCTGGGGACAGCTACGAGCAGTACTTC
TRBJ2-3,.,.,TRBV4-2,CASSDLTGGGGADTQYF,TGTGCCAGCAGCGATCTGACGGGAGGGGGCGGCGCAGATACGCAGTATTTT
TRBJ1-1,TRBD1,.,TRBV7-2,CASSPRQGSTEAFF,TGTGCCAGCAGCCCCCGACAGGGTAGCACTGAAGCTTTCTTT
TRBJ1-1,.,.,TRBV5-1,CASSLATANTEAFF,TGCGCCAGCAGCTTGGCCACAGCAAACACTGAAGCTTTCTTT
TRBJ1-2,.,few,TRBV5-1,CASSLMFMEGANYGYTF,TGCGCCAGCAGCTTGATGTTCATGGAAGGGGCGAACTATGGCTACACCTTC
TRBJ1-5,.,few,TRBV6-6,CASTGQPNQPQHF,TGTGCCAGCACTGGGCAGCCCAATCAGCCCCAGCATTTT
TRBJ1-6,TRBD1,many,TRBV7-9,CASSQGTGYNSPLHF,TGTGCCAGCAGCCAGGGGACAGGGTACAATTCACCCCTCCACTTT
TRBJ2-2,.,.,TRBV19,CASRPQGLTGTGELFF,TGTGCCAGTAGACCGCAGGGTCTGACGGGCACCGGGGAGCTGTTTTTT
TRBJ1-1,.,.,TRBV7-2,CASSFKGDTEAFF,TGTGCCAGCAGCTTCAAGGGGGACACTGAAGCTTTCTTT
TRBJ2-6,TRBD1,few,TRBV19,CASSGQGAGANVLTF,TGTGCCAGTAGTGGACAGGGGGCTGGGGCCAACGTCCTGACTTTC
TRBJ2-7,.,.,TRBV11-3,CASSLERTGMFVEQYF,TGTGCCAGCAGCTTAGAGAGAACAGGGATGTTTGTAGAGCAGTACTTC
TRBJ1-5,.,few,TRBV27,CASSSNLNQPQHF,TGTGCCAGCAGTTCCAATCTAAATCAGCCCCAGCATTTT
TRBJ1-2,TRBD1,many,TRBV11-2,CASSPGGPGQGSGYTF,TGTGCCAGCAGCCCAGGGGGTCCGGGACAGGGCTCTGGCTACACCTTC
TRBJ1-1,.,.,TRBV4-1,CASSQDRTVEAFF,TGCGCCAGCAGCCAAGATCGGACAGTTGAAGCTTTCTTT
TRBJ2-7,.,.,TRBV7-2,CASSESYEQYF,TGTGCCAGCAGTGAGTCGTACGAGCAGTACTTC
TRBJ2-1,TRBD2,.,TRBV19,CASSGQRTSGNRNEQFF,TGTGCCAGTTCGGGCCAGAGAACTAGCGGGAATAGAAATGAGCAGTTCTTC
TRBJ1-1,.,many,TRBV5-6,CASSVQGRWTEAFF,TGTGCCAGCAGCGTGCAGGGGCGATGGACTGAAGCTTTCTTT
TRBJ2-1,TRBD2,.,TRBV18,CASSPPRTSHEQFF,TGTGCCAGCTCACCGCCACGGACTAGTCATGAGCAGTTCTTC
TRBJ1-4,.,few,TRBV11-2,CASSLGRGRGEKLFF,TGTGCCAGCAGCCTGGGGAGGGGGAGAGGGGAAAAACTGTTTTTT
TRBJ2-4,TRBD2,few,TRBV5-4,CASSLGLAGVNIQYF,TGTGCCAGCAGCTTGGGACTAGCGGGAGTGAACATTCAGTACTTC
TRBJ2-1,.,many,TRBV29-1,CSVVENNEQFF,TGCAGCGTTGTGGAGAACAATGAGCAGTTCTTC
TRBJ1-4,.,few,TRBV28,CASSGGAQEKLFF,TGTGCCAGCAGCGGGGGGGCTCAAGAAAAACTGTTTTTT
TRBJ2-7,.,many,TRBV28,CASSLFGYEQYF,TGTGCCAGCAGTTTATTCGGCTACGAGCAGTACTTC
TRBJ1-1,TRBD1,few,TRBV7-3,CASSRDSMNTEAFF,TGTGCCAGCAGCAGGGACAGCATGAACACTGAAGCTTTCTTT
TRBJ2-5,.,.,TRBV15,CATSRGLAQETQYF,TGTGCCACCAGCAGAGGGCTGGCCCAAGAGACCCAGTACTTC
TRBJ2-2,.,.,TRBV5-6,CASSFWSGELFF,TGTGCCAGCAGCTTTTGGAGCGGGGAGCTGTTTTTT
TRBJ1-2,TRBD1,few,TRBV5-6,CASRSPGTGYGYTF,TGTGCCAGCAGATCGCCCGGGACAGGGTATGGCTACACCTTC
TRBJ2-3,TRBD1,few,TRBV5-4,CASSHDGQGMEDTQYF,TGCGCCAGCAGCCACGACGGACAGGGAATGGAAGATACGCAGTATTTT